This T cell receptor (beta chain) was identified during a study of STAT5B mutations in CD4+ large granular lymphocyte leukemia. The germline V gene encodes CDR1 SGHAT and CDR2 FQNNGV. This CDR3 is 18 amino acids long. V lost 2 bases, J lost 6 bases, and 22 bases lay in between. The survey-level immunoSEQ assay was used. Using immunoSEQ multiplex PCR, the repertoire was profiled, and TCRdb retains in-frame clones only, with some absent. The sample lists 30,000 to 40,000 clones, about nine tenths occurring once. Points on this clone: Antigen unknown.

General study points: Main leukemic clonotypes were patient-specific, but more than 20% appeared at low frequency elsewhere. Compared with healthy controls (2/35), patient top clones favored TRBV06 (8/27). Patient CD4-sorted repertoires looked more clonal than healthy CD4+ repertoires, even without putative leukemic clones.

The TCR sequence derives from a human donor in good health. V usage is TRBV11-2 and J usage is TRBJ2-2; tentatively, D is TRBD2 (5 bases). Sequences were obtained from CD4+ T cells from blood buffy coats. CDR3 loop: CASSLLGGVAGGPGELFF. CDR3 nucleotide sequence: TGTGCCAGCAGCTTACTGGGTGGGGTGGCAGGAGGTCCCGGGGAGCTGTTTTTT.